This T cell receptor (beta chain) was captured by sequencing in a study of CD8+ T cells in alopecia areata. The treatment was: oral pan-JAK inhibitor, 5-10 mg twice daily. Comments on this clone: The antigen remains undetermined.

The CDR3 spans 10 residues. Germline-derived CDR1 and CDR2 are GTSNPN and SVGIG (reference sequence). V shed 8 bases and J shed 10 bases, with 14 bases lying between them. Study-wide results and limits: Unlike in mice, where it was clearer, TCR sharing across patients was less clear, possibly HLA-related.

Extracted RNA was reverse transcribed, and the resulting cDNA served as sequencing template. Only in-frame clones appear in the TCRdb table, and some are missing; sequencing was by immunoSEQ multiplex PCR. Among approximately 170,000 clones listed, around 59% were seen once. The material sequenced was CD4+ T cells sorted from blood, taken at week 24, from a patient treated with tofacitinib. This sequence joins TRBV30 and TRBJ1-1, with D possibly matching TRBD1 (5 bases). The source of this sequence is a human donor with alopecia areata. The CDR3: CAVSRVRAFF. The CDR3 region has the DNA TGTGCCGTATCCAGGGTTCGAGCTTTCTTT.